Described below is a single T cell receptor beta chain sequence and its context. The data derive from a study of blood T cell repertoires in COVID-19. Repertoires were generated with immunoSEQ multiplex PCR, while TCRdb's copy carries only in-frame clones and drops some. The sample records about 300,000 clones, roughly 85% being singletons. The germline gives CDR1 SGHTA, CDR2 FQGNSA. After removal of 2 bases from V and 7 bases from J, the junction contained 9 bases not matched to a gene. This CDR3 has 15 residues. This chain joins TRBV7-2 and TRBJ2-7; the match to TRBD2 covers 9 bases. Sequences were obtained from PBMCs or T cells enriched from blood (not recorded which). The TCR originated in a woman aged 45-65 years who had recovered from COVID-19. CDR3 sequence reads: CASSLSPSGASEQYF. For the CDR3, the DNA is TGTGCCAGCAGCTTAAGTCCTAGCGGGGCTTCTGAGCAGTACTTC.